Shown below are 32 T cell receptor beta chains from a single sample sequenced in a study of T cell responses to AZD1222 COVID-19 vaccine. Produced via immunoSEQ multiplex PCR; TCRdb's table is partial and in-frame only. The sample lists 100,000 to 120,000 clones; around 82% were seen once. Specimen: peripheral blood, collected on day 0 of AZD1222 vaccination. All receptors derive from an adult in good health.

About this clone: Other DNA sequences in this specimen translate into the identical CDR3. This chain connects TRBV28 to TRBJ1-1; D perhaps matches TRBD1 (5 bases). Germline V gives CDR1 MDHEN, CDR2 SYDVKM. Trimming shortened V by 2 bases and J by 5 bases, and 12 bases separated the two germline ends. The CDR3 spans 14 residues. DNA of the CDR3: TGTGCCAGCAGTTTAAGGGGAGGTAATACTGAAGCTTTCTTT. Translated: CASSLRGGNTEAFF. Complete variable domain (other parts from reference TRBV28 and TRBJ1-1): DVKVTQSSRYLVKRTGEKVFLECVQDMDHENMFWYRQDPGLGLRLIYFSYDVKMKEKGDIPEGYSVSREKKERFSLILESASTNQTSMYLCASSLRGGNTEAFFGQGTRLTVV.

The rearrangement uses TRBV2 and TRBJ2-1; 9 nucleotides line up with TRBD1. CDR1 and CDR2 (germline): SNHLY, FYNNEI. J gave up 6 bases and V 4 bases, and 4 bases lay outside the gene matches. CDR3 length equals 14 residues. The CDR3 DNA is TGTGCCAGCAGTGTACAGGGGGCTGTCAATGAGCAGTTCTTC. Its protein product is CASSVQGAVNEQFF.

Comments on this clone: Mismatch with germline at one junction end may stem from a read error. The chain recombines TRBV6-6 with TRBJ2-3; D is perhaps TRBD2 (6 bases). The CDR3 length is 17 residues. Germline-derived CDR1 and CDR2 are MNHNY and SVGAGI (reference sequence). The CDR3 is CASSLAGSSQGGDTQYF. In nucleotides, the CDR3 is TGTGCCAGCAGTCTCGCCGGGAGCTCGCAAGGCGGCGATACGCAATATTTT.

The table lists this clone with a few counts. The chain is built from TRBV27 and TRBJ2-3; D uncertain. This CDR3 is 14 amino acids long. CDR1 is MNHEY, CDR2 SMNVEV, per germline (reference sequence). V was shortened by 1 base and J by 6 bases, with 11 bases between the two germline ends. The CDR3 region is CASSLYGPEDTQYF. CDR3 nucleotide sequence: TGTGCCAGCAGTTTATACGGACCTGAGGATACGCAGTATTTT.

This clone has just a few counts. The chain uses TRBV10-3 and TRBJ1-2; D is undetermined. Germline assignment: CDR1 ENHRY and CDR2 SYGVKD. The CDR3 is 13 residues long. The germline V and J ends were trimmed by 6 bases and 4 bases, with 12 bases remaining between them. The CDR3 nucleotides read TGTGCCATCAGGGCCAGCAGCTCCTATGGCTACACCTTC. It translates to CAIRASSSYGYTF.

The CDR3 region is CASSYSRLPAFF. The CDR3 DNA sequence: TGTGCCAGCAGTTACTCCAGGCTACCAGCTTTCTTT. J is TRBJ1-1 and V is TRBV6-5, with unresolved D. Trimming pared 0 bases from V and 10 bases from J, leaving 9 bases between. CDR3 length: 12 amino acids. Germline CDR1 MNHEY, CDR2 SVGAGI.

This chain uses TRBV19 with TRBJ1-5, with D possibly being TRBD1 (5 bases). Germline lookup yields CDR1 LNHDA and CDR2 SQIVND (reference sequence). CDR3 size: 13 residues. The CDR3 spells CATGDTGNQPQHF. In nucleotides, the CDR3 is TGTGCTACGGGGGATACCGGCAATCAGCCCCAGCATTTT.

The rearrangement links TRBV10-1 to TRBJ2-1, with TRBD2 identical over 10 bases. The V and J ends lost 3 bases and 5 bases, in that order; junction bases with no gene match: 4. The V gene's germline CDR1 is WNHNN and CDR2 SYGVQD (reference sequence). The CDR3 consists of 15 residues. CDR3 coding DNA: TGCGCCAGCAGTGATGGGACTAGCGTGAACAATGAGCAGTTCTTC. It specifies CASSDGTSVNNEQFF.

This clone was counted ten times or more. V gene TRBV5-1 combines with J gene TRBJ1-1, with D possibly TRBD1 on 5 matching bases. CDR1 and CDR2 (germline): SGHRS, YFSETQ. V gave up 5 bases and J gave up 1 base, with 18 bases separating them. The CDR3 contains 16 residues. CDR3 sequence (DNA): TGCGCCAGCAGGGCCGGGACTTACTCACAGAACACTGAAGCTTTCTTT. Protein sequence: CASRAGTYSQNTEAFF.

The chain combines TRBV19 with TRBJ2-4; perhaps TRBD2 as D (6 bases). This CDR3 is 16 amino acids long. Germline values: CDR1 LNHDA, CDR2 SQIVND (reference sequence). V gave up 5 bases and J gave up 0 bases, with 14 bases separating them. The CDR3 region has the DNA TGTGCCAGTAGTCCGGGTGAGCGGGTAGCCAAAAACATTCAGTACTTC. Protein sequence: CASSPGERVAKNIQYF.

CDR3 DNA sequence: TGTGCCAGCAGCTACTCCGGGACAGGGCTAAGTTACGAGCAGTACTTC. Its protein product is CASSYSGTGLSYEQYF. This chain links TRBV28 with TRBJ2-7; the match to TRBD1 covers 9 bases. This CDR3 comprises 16 residues. Trimming at V came to 6 bases and at J to 4 bases, leaving 13 bases not matched to a gene. CDR1 is MDHEN and CDR2 is SYDVKM in the germline V gene.

The CDR3: CASSEQGAGTEAFF. DNA for the CDR3: TGTGCCAGCAGCGAACAGGGGGCTGGGACTGAAGCTTTCTTT. This chain uses TRBV5-4 with TRBJ1-1; TRBD1 matches at 9 bases. The CDR3 length is 14 residues. After removal of 4 bases from V and 5 bases from J, the junction contained 6 bases not matched to a gene. The germline V gene encodes CDR1 SGHNT and CDR2 YYREEE (reference sequence).

The chain employs TRBV6-2 or TRBV6-3 and TRBJ1-4; TRBD1 matches 9 bases. The germline CDR1 and CDR2 sequences are MNHEY and SVGEGT. The CDR3 covers 12 residues. J lost 11 bases, V lost 4 bases, and 2 bases had no gene match. In nucleotides, the CDR3 is TGTGCCAGCAGTTTGGACAGGGGTAAACTGTTTTTT. This sequence encodes CASSLDRGKLFF.

J is TRBJ2-1 and V is TRBV7-8; D possibly corresponds to TRBD2 (6 bases). Trimming removed 1 base from V and 4 bases from J, with 11 bases in between. Germline CDR1 SGHVS, CDR2 FQNEAQ. The CDR3 runs 15 residues. CDR3 sequence (DNA): TGTGCCAGCAGCTTAGGGAGGGCCGGGTACAATGAGCAGTTCTTC. Its translation is CASSLGRAGYNEQFF.

The chain joins TRBV6-6 to TRBJ2-2; TRBD1 matches at 10 bases. CDR3 size: 17 residues. The germline CDR1 and CDR2 sequences are MNHNY and SVGAGI (reference sequence). The V gene end was trimmed by 5 bases and the J gene end by 5 bases; junction bases not matched to a gene: 11. The CDR3 protein is CASSPLLDRGGTGELFF. The CDR3 nucleotides read TGTGCCAGCAGTCCACTACTGGACAGGGGGGGAACCGGGGAGCTGTTTTTT.

The V and J genes are TRBV6-5 and TRBJ1-5; a possible D gene is TRBD1 (5 bases). V lost 1 base, J lost 6 bases, and 10 bases lay in between. CDR1 is MNHEY, CDR2 SVGAGI, per germline. This CDR3 region has 14 residues. The CDR3 spells CASSYFAGSQPQHF. CDR3 in DNA: TGTGCCAGCAGTTACTTTGCAGGGAGTCAGCCCCAGCATTTT.

V usage is TRBV7-2 and J usage is TRBJ2-1; tentatively, D is TRBD2 (6 bases). Germline lookup yields CDR1 SGHTA and CDR2 FQGNSA. The CDR3 is made up of 16 amino acids. V gave up 0 bases and J gave up 1 base, with 10 bases separating them. Here the CDR3 DNA reads TGTGCCAGCAGCTTAGCGAAGGGGACTTCCTACAATGAGCAGTTCTTC. Amino acids: CASSLAKGTSYNEQFF.

In this sample, this clone turned up once. The gene calls are TRBV28 and TRBJ1-3; TRBD1 is a possible D gene (5 bases). CDR1 is MDHEN and CDR2 is SYDVKM in the germline V gene. Trimming left V 3 bases short and J 1 base short, with 13 bases between. CDR3 size: 16 residues. The CDR3 nucleotides are TGTGCCAGCAGTTTTGGGGGAAGTCAGTCTGGAAACACCATATATTTT. Residues: CASSFGGSQSGNTIYF.

The V and J genes are TRBV7-2 and TRBJ2-2, with TRBD1 as a possible D gene (5 bases). The V and J ends lost 5 bases and 5 bases respectively, with 15 bases between them. CDR1 SGHTA and CDR2 FQGNSA come from the germline V gene. The CDR3 extends over 15 amino acids. CDR3 region: CASSRKQGQTGELFF. CDR3 nucleotide sequence: TGTGCCAGCAGCAGAAAGCAGGGTCAGACCGGGGAGCTGTTTTTT.

The chain joins TRBV19 to TRBJ1-5; no clear D. The V gene lost 7 bases and the J gene lost 0 bases, with 7 bases spanning the gap. Germline CDR1 reads LNHDA; CDR2 reads SQIVND (reference sequence). The CDR3 contains 13 residues. The CDR3 region is CASKGSSNQPQHF. The CDR3, as DNA: TGTGCCAGTAAGGGCAGTAGCAATCAGCCCCAGCATTTT.

V gene TRBV3-1 (or the pseudogene TRBV3-2) combines with J gene TRBJ2-7; D gene uncertain. This CDR3 has 15 residues. CDR1 and CDR2 from the germline V gene are LGHDT and YNNKEL (reference sequence). The V and J ends lost 1 base and 0 bases respectively, with 10 bases between them. Here the CDR3 reads CASSQAVSVSYEQYF. The CDR3 DNA reads TGTGCCAGCAGCCAAGCAGTTTCAGTCTCCTACGAGCAGTACTTC.

This clone was picked up one time. The chain couples TRBV12-3 or TRBV12-4 to TRBJ2-7, with 7 bases lining up with TRBD1. This CDR3 region has 13 residues. The ends lost 8 bases at V and 6 bases at J; junction bases unmatched: 10. This CDR3 is CASGNRGGSEQYF. CDR3 DNA sequence: TGTGCCAGCGGTAACAGGGGCGGGTCCGAGCAGTACTTC.

The chain uses TRBV19 and TRBJ2-2; 7 bases match TRBD1. The CDR3 runs 13 residues. The trim removed 11 bases at V and 15 bases at J, leaving 18 bases unmatched. Germline V gene data show CDR1 as LNHDA and CDR2 as SQIVND (reference sequence). CDR3 bases: TGTGCCGCCGAGGGACAGTCCCCTATAAGGTTGTTTTTT. Residues: CAAEGQSPIRLFF.

The chain joins TRBV27 to TRBJ2-7; D is undetermined. This CDR3 has 14 residues. CDR1 and CDR2 from the germline V gene are MNHEY and SMNVEV (reference sequence). V lost 2 bases and J lost 9, with 17 bases in between. As DNA, the CDR3 is TGTGCCAGCAGTTTAACGACAAATCCGCGCGGGCAGTACTTC. Translation gives CASSLTTNPRGQYF.

V is TRBV2 and J is TRBJ2-1; D is possibly TRBD2 (6 bases). The CDR3 extends over 14 amino acids. Germline values: CDR1 SNHLY, CDR2 FYNNEI. Trimming shortened V by 4 bases and J by 10 bases, and 17 bases separated the two germline ends. The CDR3 nucleotides read TGTGCCAGCAGTGGGCAACTAGCAATTGGGGAGCAGTTCTTC. Its protein is CASSGQLAIGEQFF.

The chain carries TRBV5-4 and TRBJ2-3, with D maybe TRBD2 (5 bases). The ends were cut back, 4 bases at V and 2 bases at J, with 11 bases in the middle. Germline loops: CDR1 SGHNT, CDR2 YYREEE (reference sequence). This CDR3 is 14 amino acids long. The CDR3 sequence: CASSKSGYTDTQYF. The CDR3 coding sequence is TGTGCCAGCAGCAAGAGCGGATACACAGATACGCAGTATTTT.

V gene TRBV5-4 combines with J gene TRBJ2-5, with D unresolved. Germline loops: CDR1 SGHNT, CDR2 YYREEE (reference sequence). CDR3 size: 16 residues. Between the trimmed V and J ends, which lost 2 bases and 2 bases, there was a span of 16 bases. This CDR3 is CASSFDASVTQETQYF. CDR3 in DNA: TGTGCCAGCAGCTTTGATGCCTCAGTCACACAAGAGACCCAGTACTTC.

CDR3 loop: CASSYREGRTEAFF. CDR3 bases: TGTGCCAGCAGCTACCGGGAGGGGCGCACTGAAGCTTTCTTT. V gene TRBV7-2 combines with J gene TRBJ1-1, with a tentative D call TRBD1 (5 bases). Germline V gene lookup returns CDR1 SGHTA and CDR2 FQGNSA. This CDR3 comprises 14 residues. V lost 4 bases and J lost 4, with 13 bases in between.

The chain has TRBV24-1 and TRBJ2-1, with D unresolved. There are 15 residues in the CDR3. The V and J ends lost 4 bases and 7 bases respectively, with 16 bases between them. The germline gives CDR1 KGHDR, CDR2 SFDVKD. The CDR3: CATSDTLPRRNEQFF. The CDR3 nucleotides read TGTGCCACCAGTGACACCTTACCCCGCCGAAATGAGCAGTTCTTC.

The gene calls are TRBV6-5 and TRBJ1-6; 7 bases agree with TRBD1. CDR3 length equals 16 residues. The germline CDR1 and CDR2 sequences are MNHEY and SVGAGI. Trimming at V came to 0 bases and at J to 7 bases, leaving 6 bases not matched to a gene. The CDR3 here is CASSYSRTGYNSPLHF. For the CDR3, the DNA is TGTGCCAGCAGTTACTCGCGGACAGGCTACAATTCACCCCTCCACTTT.

This chain links TRBV6-6 with TRBJ2-4; 10 bases agree with TRBD2. Germline V gene sequence: CDR1 MNHNY, CDR2 SVGAGI (reference sequence). The junction had 16 bases not matched to a gene; V was cut back by 5 bases and J by 0 bases. The CDR3 is 20 amino acids. CDR3 amino acids: CASSLSSGGSHLLAKNIQYF. The CDR3 nucleotides are TGTGCCAGCAGTCTTTCTAGCGGGGGTAGCCATTTGCTAGCCAAAAACATTCAGTACTTC.

The chain joins TRBV25-1 to TRBJ1-1; D gene unclear. This CDR3 region has 14 residues. Germline V CDR1 and CDR2: MGHDK, SYGVNS. With 3 bases removed from V and 4 bases from J, the gap between germline ends came to 12 bases. The CDR3 sequence is CASSDRPTSTEAFF. Here the CDR3 DNA reads TGTGCCAGCAGTGACCGACCCACCAGCACTGAAGCTTTCTTT.